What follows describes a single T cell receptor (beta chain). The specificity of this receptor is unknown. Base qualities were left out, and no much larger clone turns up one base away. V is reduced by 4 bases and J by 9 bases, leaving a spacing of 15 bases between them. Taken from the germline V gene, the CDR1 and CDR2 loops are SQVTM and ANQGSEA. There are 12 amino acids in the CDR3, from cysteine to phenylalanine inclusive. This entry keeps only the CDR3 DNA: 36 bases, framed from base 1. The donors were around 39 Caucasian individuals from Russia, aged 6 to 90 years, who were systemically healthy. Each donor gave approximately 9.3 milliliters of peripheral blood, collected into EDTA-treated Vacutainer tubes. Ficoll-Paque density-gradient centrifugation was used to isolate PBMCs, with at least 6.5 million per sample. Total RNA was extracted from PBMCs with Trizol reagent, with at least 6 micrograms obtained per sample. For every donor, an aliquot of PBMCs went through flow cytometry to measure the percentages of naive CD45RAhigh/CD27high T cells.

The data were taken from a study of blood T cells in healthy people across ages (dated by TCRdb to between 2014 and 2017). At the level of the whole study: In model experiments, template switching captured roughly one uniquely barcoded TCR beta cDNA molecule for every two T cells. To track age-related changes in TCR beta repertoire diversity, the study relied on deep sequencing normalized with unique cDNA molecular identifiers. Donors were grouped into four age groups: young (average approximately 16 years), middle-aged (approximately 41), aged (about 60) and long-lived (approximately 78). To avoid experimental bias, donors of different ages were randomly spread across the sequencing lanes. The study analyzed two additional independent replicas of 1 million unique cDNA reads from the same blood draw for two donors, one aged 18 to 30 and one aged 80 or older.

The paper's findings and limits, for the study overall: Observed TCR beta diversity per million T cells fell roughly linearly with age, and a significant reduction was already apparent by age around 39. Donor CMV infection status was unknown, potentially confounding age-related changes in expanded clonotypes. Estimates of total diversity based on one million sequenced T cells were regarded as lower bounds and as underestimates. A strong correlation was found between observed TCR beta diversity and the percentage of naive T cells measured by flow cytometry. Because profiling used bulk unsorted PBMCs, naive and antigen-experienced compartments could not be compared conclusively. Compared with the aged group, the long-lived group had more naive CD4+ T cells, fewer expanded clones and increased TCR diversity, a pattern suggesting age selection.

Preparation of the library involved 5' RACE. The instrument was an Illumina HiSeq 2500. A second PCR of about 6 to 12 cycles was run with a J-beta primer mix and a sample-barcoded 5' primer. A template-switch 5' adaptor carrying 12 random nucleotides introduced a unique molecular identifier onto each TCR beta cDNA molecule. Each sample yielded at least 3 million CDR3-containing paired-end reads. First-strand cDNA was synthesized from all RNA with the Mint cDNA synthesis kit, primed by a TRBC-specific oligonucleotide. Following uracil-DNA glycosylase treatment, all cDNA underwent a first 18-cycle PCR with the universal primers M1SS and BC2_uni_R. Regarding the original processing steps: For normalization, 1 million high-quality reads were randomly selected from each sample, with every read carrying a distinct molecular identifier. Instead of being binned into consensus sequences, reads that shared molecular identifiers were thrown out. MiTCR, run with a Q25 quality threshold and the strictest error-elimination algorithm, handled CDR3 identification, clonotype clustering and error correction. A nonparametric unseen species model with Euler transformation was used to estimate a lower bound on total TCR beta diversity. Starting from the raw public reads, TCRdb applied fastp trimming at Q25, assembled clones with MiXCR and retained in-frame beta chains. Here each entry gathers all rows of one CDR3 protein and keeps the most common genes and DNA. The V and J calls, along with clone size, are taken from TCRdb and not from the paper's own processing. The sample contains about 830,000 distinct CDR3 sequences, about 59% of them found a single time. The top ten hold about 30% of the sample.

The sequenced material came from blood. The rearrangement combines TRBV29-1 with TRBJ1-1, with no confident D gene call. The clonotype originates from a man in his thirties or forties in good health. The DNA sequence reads TGCAGCGTTGTCCCCGGGGATGGGAAAGCTTTCTTT. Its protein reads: CSVVPGDGKAFF. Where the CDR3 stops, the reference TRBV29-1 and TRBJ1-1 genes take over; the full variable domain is SAVISQKPSRDICQRGTSLTIQCQVDSQVTMMFWYRQQPGQSLTLIATANQGSEATYESGFVIDKFPISRPNLTFSTLTVSNMSPEDSSIYLCSVVPGDGKAFFGQGTRLTVV.